This TCR beta chain was documented in a study of molecular identifiers for immune sequencing clone quantification. Study-level findings and limits: Barcode-sharing identical TCR molecules could underestimate highly expanded clone sizes. Under 1% of molecules in naive cells, but over 99% of effector molecules, belonged to clones above 20 RNA copies.

On this clonotype itself: The target antigen is unknown.

TCRdb fed the PCR reads into MiXCR, producing one record per CDR3 protein. The repertoire has 40,000 to 45,000 distinct CDR3 sequences, roughly 24% of them found once; the top ten carry around 0.98%. What was sequenced was naive CD8+ T cells from blood, with Jurkat cell RNA spiked in. Subset given: FACS-sorted CD8+CD4-CCR7+CD45RA+ naive T cells. The sequence derives from a human donor in good health. Some libraries in this study had Jurkat cell RNA spiked in.

The CDR3 DNA is TGTGCCAGCAGTTACTCACAGGGTGTCGACATTCAGTACTTC. This sequence encodes CASSYSQGVDIQYF. The J gene is TRBJ2-4, the V gene TRBV6-6; TRBD1 is a possible D gene (6 bases). Trimming removed 0 bases from V and 8 bases from J, with 11 bases in between. The CDR3 is made up of 14 amino acids. Germline V lookup: CDR1 MNHNY, CDR2 SVGAGI (reference sequence).